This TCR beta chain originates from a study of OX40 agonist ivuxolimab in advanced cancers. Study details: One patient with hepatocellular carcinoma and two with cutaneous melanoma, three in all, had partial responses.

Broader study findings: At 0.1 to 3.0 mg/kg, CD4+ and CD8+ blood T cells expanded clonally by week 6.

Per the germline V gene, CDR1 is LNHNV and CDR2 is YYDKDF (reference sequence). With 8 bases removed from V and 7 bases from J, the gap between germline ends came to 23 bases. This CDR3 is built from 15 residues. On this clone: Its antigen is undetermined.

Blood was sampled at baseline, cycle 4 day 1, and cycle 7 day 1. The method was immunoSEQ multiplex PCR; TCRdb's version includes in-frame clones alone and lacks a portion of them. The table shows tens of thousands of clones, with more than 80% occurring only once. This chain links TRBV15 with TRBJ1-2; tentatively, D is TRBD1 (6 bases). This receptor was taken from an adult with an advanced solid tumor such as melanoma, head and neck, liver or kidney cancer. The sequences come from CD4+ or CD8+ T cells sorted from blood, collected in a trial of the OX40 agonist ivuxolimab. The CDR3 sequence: CATGAPGARRGGYTF. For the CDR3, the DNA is TGTGCCACCGGGGCTCCGGGGGCTCGTCGAGGTGGCTACACCTTC.